A selection of T cell receptor beta chains follows, all from one sample in a study of PD-1 blockade in classical Hodgkin lymphoma. TCRdb keeps only in-frame clones here, not all; method: immunoSEQ multiplex PCR. The data hold 20,000 to 25,000 clones, with about 73% observed a single time. Specimen: peripheral blood mononuclear cells (PBMCs), collected before the second cycle of nivolumab. All receptors derive from a human donor with classical Hodgkin lymphoma. Each CDR3 is given with its conserved first and last residue. Each record gives: CDR3 length, V gene, CDR3 protein.

length: 16; V: TRBV7-8; CDR3: CASSKEGQVGSYEQYF
length: 13; V: TRBV2; CDR3: CASSPGRGYEQYF
length: 13; V: TRBV11-2; CDR3: CASSPGGAGISYF
length: 14; V: TRBV10-3; CDR3: CATQESGIYNEQFF
length: 15; V: TRBV6-1; CDR3: CASSTGRYSNQPQHF
length: 15; V: TRBV7-2; CDR3: CASSLGLAATYEQYF
length: 17; V: TRBV4-1; CDR3: CASSRNLDDIAKNIQYF
length: 16; V: TRBV28; CDR3: CASSLTQGRGADTQYF
length: 14; V: TRBV25-1; CDR3: CASRETGTTGELFF
length: 15; V: TRBV15; CDR3: CATSRTSGSFNEQFF
length: 11; V: TRBV20-1; CDR3: CSATMQGTQYF
length: 17; V: TRBV5-1; CDR3: CASSLHWGAADTGELFF
length: 13; V: TRBV29-1; CDR3: CSLNSGTADTQYF
length: 15; V: TRBV19; CDR3: CASGVSGFVGQPQHF